The 15 T cell receptor beta chains below all came from one sample that was sequenced in a study of T cell repertoires in cytomegalovirus infection. Their target antigens are unknown. Each CDR3 protein is one row after TCRdb ran MiXCR on the reads. The repertoire has 300,000 to 400,000 distinct CDR3 sequences, roughly 29% of them found once; the top ten carry 15% to 20%. Specimen: cultured PBMCs, collected from culture after CMV antigen stimulation. The receptors originated from a human donor in good health (CMV status not recorded). Some clones in this sample may be carry-over from other donors' samples.

This clonotype was picked up one time. The chain employs TRBV7-8 and TRBJ2-1; TRBD2 aligns across 10 bases. The trim removed 8 bases at V and 7 bases at J, leaving 14 bases unmatched. Looked up from germline, CDR1 is SGHVS and CDR2 is FQNEAQ. This CDR3 comprises 16 residues. The CDR3 bases are TGTGCCAGCGGCGCCAACCCGGGACTAGCGTTAAATGAGCAGTTCTTC. Translation gives CASGANPGLALNEQFF.

The chain couples TRBV19 to TRBJ1-5; D is perhaps TRBD1 (5 bases). Germline V lookup: CDR1 LNHDA, CDR2 SQIVND (reference sequence). Trimming shortened V by 7 bases and J by 3 bases, and 16 bases separated the two germline ends. The length of the CDR3 is 15 residues. CDR3 loop: CASIPQGGNNQPQHF. CDR3 nucleotide sequence: TGTGCCAGTATCCCCCAGGGCGGTAACAATCAGCCCCAGCATTTT.

This clonotype has a handful of counts. The rearrangement joins TRBV5-1 to TRBJ1-5, with 9 bases identical to TRBD1. The CDR3 is 16 residues long. Trimming took 0 bases from V and 6 from J; bases not matched to a gene: 7. Germline CDR1 reads SGHRS; CDR2 reads YFSETQ. In nucleotides, the CDR3 is TGCGCCAGCAGCTTGGACGGGCGGGACAGGGTTCAGCCCCAGCATTTT. It specifies CASSLDGRDRVQPQHF.

The V gene is TRBV7-9, the J gene TRBJ2-5; 8 bases fit TRBD1. Germline trimming cut 4 bases from V and 5 bases from J; bases unmatched to any gene: 12. Germline V gives CDR1 SEHNR, CDR2 FQNEAQ (reference sequence). This CDR3 spans 16 amino acids. The CDR3 protein is CASSYSRTGKTETQYF. The CDR3 DNA is TGTGCCAGCAGCTACTCACGGACAGGGAAAACGGAGACCCAGTACTTC.

This clonotype was counted between two and nine times. This chain connects TRBV2 to TRBJ2-1; 8 nucleotides align to TRBD2. The CDR3 has 15 amino acids. CDR1 and CDR2 (germline): SNHLY, FYNNEI. V trimming: 8 bases; J trimming: 0 bases; junction bases outside the gene matches: 6. This CDR3 reads CASETGTSSYNEQFF. CDR3 in DNA: TGTGCCAGCGAAACCGGGACTAGCTCCTACAATGAGCAGTTCTTC.

The chain is built from TRBV2 and TRBJ2-7, with a possible D match to TRBD2 (5 bases). The CDR3 spans 12 residues. The germline V gene encodes CDR1 SNHLY and CDR2 FYNNEI. V was shortened by 5 bases and J by 6 bases, with 11 bases between the two germline ends. CDR3: CASSFRRGEQYF. DNA of the CDR3: TGTGCCAGCAGTTTCCGCCGGGGCGAGCAGTACTTC.

This clonotype appeared a few times. The CDR3 protein is CASSSDGGDTQYF. CDR3 bases: TGTGCCAGCAGCTCGGATGGAGGAGATACGCAGTATTTT. The V gene is TRBV7-9, the J gene TRBJ2-3; a weak D match, TRBD2 (5 bases). Trimming left V 4 bases short and J 5 bases short, with 10 bases between. This CDR3 is 13 amino acids long. The germline gives CDR1 SEHNR, CDR2 FQNEAQ (reference sequence).

This clonotype was counted only a few times. V is TRBV28 and J is TRBJ2-7; no definite D call. V gave up 6 bases and J gave up 2 bases, with 11 bases separating them. The CDR3 has 13 amino acids. The germline CDR1 and CDR2 sequences are MDHEN and SYDVKM. CDR3 DNA: TGTGCCAGCAGATCCCCATATACCTACGAGCAGTACTTC. Encoded protein: CASRSPYTYEQYF. Supplemented by reference TRBV28 and TRBJ2-7, the full variable domain reads DVKVTQSSRYLVKRTGEKVFLECVQDMDHENMFWYRQDPGLGLRLIYFSYDVKMKEKGDIPEGYSVSREKKERFSLILESASTNQTSMYLCASRSPYTYEQYFGPGTRLTVT.

The table lists this clonotype with a few counts. The gene calls are TRBV9 and TRBJ1-5; D unresolved. The CDR3 extends over 15 amino acids. V lost 5 bases and J 0 bases, leaving 12 bases between the germline ends. Germline CDR1 is SGDLS and CDR2 is YYNGEE. DNA for the CDR3: TGTGCCAGCAGTCGATTCGACGGTAGCAATCAGCCCCAGCATTTT. Amino acid sequence: CASSRFDGSNQPQHF. Filled out from reference TRBV9 and TRBJ1-5, the complete variable domain reads DSGVTQTPKHLITATGQRVTLRCSPRSGDLSVYWYQQSLDQGLQFLIQYYNGEERAKGNILERFSAQQFPDLHSELNLSSLELGDSALYFCASSRFDGSNQPQHFGDGTRLSIL.

This chain connects TRBV6-2 or TRBV6-3 to TRBJ1-5; D is unresolved. This CDR3 has 15 amino acids. Germline V gives CDR1 MNHEY, CDR2 SVGEGT. V was cut by 6 bases and J by 2 bases, with 14 bases left in between. The CDR3 DNA follows: TGTGCCAGCAGGGTGGGGAGAAGGGGCAATCAGCCCCAGCATTTT. Its translation: CASRVGRRGNQPQHF.

The chain couples TRBV6-1 to TRBJ2-5; 9 bases match TRBD1. V shed 4 bases and J 1 base; nucleotides not matched to a gene: 4. The CDR3 has 15 residues. CDR1 MNHNS and CDR2 SASEGT come from the germline V gene. In DNA, the CDR3 is TGTGCCAGCAGTGGGCCGACAGGGGGCCAAGAGACCCAGTACTTC. It encodes CASSGPTGGQETQYF.

This clonotype was detected a few times. The gene calls are TRBV7-2 and TRBJ2-1, with 8 bases lining up with TRBD2. Looked up from germline, CDR1 is SGHTA and CDR2 is FQGNSA. With V trimmed by 7 bases and J by 4 bases, 9 bases remained unmatched. The CDR3 extends over 15 amino acids. The CDR3 DNA reads as TGTGCCAGCACCCCCCCGGGAGGGCCGTACAATGAGCAGTTCTTC. This codes for CASTPPGGPYNEQFF.

This clonotype was recorded at least ten times. This chain joins TRBV7-2 and TRBJ1-6; TRBD1 might be the D (6 bases). V was cut by 3 bases and J by 7 bases, with 10 bases left in between. This CDR3 spans 14 amino acids. Germline loops: CDR1 SGHTA, CDR2 FQGNSA. The CDR3: CASSLIQGNSPLHF. In nucleotides, the CDR3 is TGTGCCAGCAGCTTGATCCAGGGGAATTCACCCCTCCACTTT.

The V gene is TRBV3-1, the J gene TRBJ1-6, with a possible D match to TRBD1 (5 bases). Germline V gene lookup returns CDR1 LGHDT and CDR2 YNNKEL (reference sequence). V lost 4 bases and J lost 7, with 14 bases in between. The CDR3 runs 15 residues. The CDR3 DNA reads as TGTGCCAGCAGCCGAATGACAGCTGAGAATTCACCCCTCCACTTT. Its protein product is CASSRMTAENSPLHF. The complete variable domain, with remaining parts taken from reference TRBV3-1 and TRBJ1-6, reads DTAVSQTPKYLVTQMGNDKSIKCEQNLGHDTMYWYKQDSKKFLKIMFSYNNKELIINETVPNRFSPKSPDKAHLNLHINSLELGDSAVYFCASSRMTAENSPLHFGNGTRLTVT.

The chain carries TRBV6-6 and TRBJ1-2; 7 nucleotides agree with TRBD1. V trimming: 10 bases; J trimming: 8 bases; junction bases outside the gene matches: 13. CDR3 length: 13 residues. The germline CDR1 and CDR2 sequences are MNHNY and SVGAGI (reference sequence). The CDR3 bases are TGTGCCACGGAGGGACAGCCATCATCGGGCTACACCTTC. It translates to CATEGQPSSGYTF.